These T cell receptor beta chains were read from a single sample in a study of blood T cell repertoires in COVID-19. The repertoire was sequenced with immunoSEQ multiplex PCR; TCRdb's copy has only in-frame clones and lacks some. The sample includes over 450,000 clones, roughly nine tenths of them seen just once. Input material: peripheral blood. The receptor source for this set is a young man with COVID-19, enrolled during active disease. The CDR3 runs from the conserved cysteine through the conserved F or W. D genes are given only for firm matches. Clone size is given for some rows only: seen once, a few or many times, or a class if the clone is expanded.

d_call,v_call,j_call,clone_size,cdr3_aa,cdr3_nt
TRBD2,TRBV5-1,TRBJ2-1,-,CASSLDPAGGRYEQFF,TGCGCCAGCAGCTTGGATCCAGCGGGGGGGCGGTATGAGCAGTTCTTC
TRBD2,TRBV6-6,TRBJ2-5,-,CASSYSRASGEETQYF,TGTGCCAGCAGTTACTCCCGGGCTAGCGGGGAAGAGACCCAGTACTTC
TRBD1,TRBV6-6,TRBJ1-5,-,CASSRDRVNQPQHF,TGTGCCAGCAGCCGGGACAGGGTCAATCAGCCCCAGCATTTT
-,TRBV9,TRBJ1-2,-,CASSVAQGNYGYTF,TGTGCCAGCAGCGTAGCTCAGGGGAACTATGGCTACACCTTC
-,TRBV19,TRBJ1-2,-,CASSIGENYGYTF,TGTGCCAGTAGTATCGGGGAAAACTATGGCTACACCTTC
-,TRBV6-5,TRBJ2-1,-,CATLEEGSGNEQFF,TGTGCCACACTAGAGGAAGGGAGCGGCAATGAGCAGTTCTTC
-,TRBV19,TRBJ2-1,-,CASSIATGFHEQFF,TGTGCCAGTAGTATTGCCACAGGTTTCCATGAGCAGTTCTTC
TRBD2,TRBV5-4,TRBJ2-1,-,CASSLREGLYNEQFF,TGTGCCAGCAGCTTGAGGGAGGGCCTATACAATGAGCAGTTCTTC
TRBD1,TRBV27,TRBJ2-7,-,CASSFLGTEVQREYF,TGTGCCAGCAGTTTCCTTGGGACAGAAGTCCAACGGGAATACTTC
TRBD1,TRBV11-2,TRBJ1-6,few,CASSFNRGNSPLHF,TGTGCCAGCAGCTTTAACAGGGGTAATTCACCCCTCCACTTT
-,TRBV10-3,TRBJ2-2,-,CAISQGAGTNTGELFF,TGTGCCATCAGTCAAGGCGCGGGGACGAACACCGGGGAGCTGTTTTTT
TRBD2,TRBV7-9,TRBJ2-5,-,CASSPPGLGSGETQYF,TGTGCCAGCTCCCCTCCGGGACTAGGGAGTGGAGAGACCCAGTACTTC
TRBD2,TRBV30,TRBJ2-1,few,CAWSPGGPGNEQFF,TGTGCCTGGAGTCCGGGAGGGCCAGGGAATGAGCAGTTCTTC
TRBD2,TRBV5-1,TRBJ2-3,-,CASSLDSGGSTDTQYF,TGCGCCAGCAGCTTGGATAGCGGGGGAAGCACAGATACGCAGTATTTT
TRBD2,TRBV7-3,TRBJ2-1,-,CASSLQAGGPDEQFF,TGTGCCAGCAGCTTACAGGCGGGAGGGCCAGATGAGCAGTTCTTC
-,TRBV6-5,TRBJ1-2,-,CASSPGVWAGSGYTF,TGTGCCAGCAGCCCCGGTGTGTGGGCGGGCAGTGGCTACACCTTC
-,TRBV5-4,TRBJ1-6,few,CASSLDGVSPLHF,TGTGCCAGCAGCTTGGACGGGGTCTCACCCCTCCACTTT
TRBD1,TRBV25-1,TRBJ1-6,-,CASSEGQGNNSPLHF,TGTGCCAGCAGTGAAGGACAGGGAAATAATTCACCCCTCCACTTT
-,TRBV3-1/TRBV3-2,TRBJ1-2,once,CASSQVLGAVGYTF,TGTGCCAGCAGCCAAGTGCTGGGGGCAGTTGGCTACACCTTC
-,TRBV6-2/TRBV6-3,TRBJ2-3,-,CASSLSSDTQYF,TGTGCCAGCAGCCTTTCCTCGGATACGCAGTATTTT
TRBD2,TRBV11-3,TRBJ2-3,-,CASSPISGPNTDTQYF,TGTGCCAGCAGCCCCATTAGCGGGCCCAACACAGATACGCAGTATTTT
TRBD1,TRBV2,TRBJ1-2,-,CASGDRPSAF,TGTGCCAGCGGGGACAGGCCCTCCGCCTTC
-,TRBV2,TRBJ1-5,-,CASRLQAYQPQHF,TGTGCCAGCAGGTTACAGGCTTATCAGCCCCAGCATTTT
-,TRBV6-6,TRBJ1-4,-,CASSRGYEKLFF,TGTGCCAGCAGCCGGGGATATGAAAAACTGTTTTTT
-,TRBV12-3/TRBV12-4,TRBJ2-7,-,CASSLVEYAQYF,TGTGCCAGCAGTTTGGTCGAGTATGCGCAGTACTTC
-,TRBV2,TRBJ1-5,few,CASSSVRNQPQHF,TGTGCCAGCAGTTCAGTCCGCAATCAGCCCCAGCATTTT
-,TRBV7-9,TRBJ2-5,-,CASSQLAAQETQYF,TGTGCCAGCAGCCAATTAGCGGCTCAAGAGACCCAGTACTTC
-,TRBV18,TRBJ2-2,-,CASSPPRTGAVAGANTGELFF,TGTGCCAGCTCACCACCAAGGACAGGGGCGGTAGCGGGGGCGAACACCGGGGAGCTGTTTTTT
-,TRBV10-2,TRBJ1-1,-,CASSIGDTEAFF,TGCGCCAGCAGTATAGGGGACACTGAAGCTTTCTTT
TRBD2,TRBV6-5,TRBJ2-5,-,CASSPLSGDVETQYF,TGTGCCAGCAGCCCCCTGAGCGGGGACGTTGAGACCCAGTACTTC
TRBD1,TRBV6-5,TRBJ1-1,-,CVTTGEISTEAFF,TGTGTGACGACAGGGGAGATAAGCACTGAAGCTTTCTTT
-,TRBV2,TRBJ2-1,once,CASRRGGSSYNEQFF,TGTGCCAGCAGGAGGGGGGGAAGCTCCTACAATGAGCAGTTCTTC